The source of this T cell receptor beta chain is a study of radiation and T cells in renal cell carcinoma. The data were produced by immunoSEQ multiplex PCR, yet TCRdb's version contains in-frame clones alone and is incomplete. The data hold 120,000 to 150,000 clones, with approximately 90% observed a single time. The J segment lost 1 base and the V segment lost 4 bases, leaving 2 bases of the junction unmatched. Germline lookup yields CDR1 GTSNPN and CDR2 SVGIG (reference sequence). The CDR3 has 13 residues. On this clone: Its antigen is undetermined.

General study results and limits: In blood, top tumor clones expanded by 2 weeks, shrinking by 4. Baseline intratumoral clonotype presence is unknown without pretreatment biopsies.

Time point described: baseline pretreatment blood. Treatment denoted: 15 Gy SBRT to primary tumor, nephrectomy 4 weeks later. Radiation-treated patients gave blood at baseline, week 2 and week 4. Clear cell pathology was present in this patient's renal cell carcinoma. The source is a woman in her 70s with renal cell carcinoma. Sequencing used blood, obtained from a patient whose treatment included radiotherapy and nephrectomy. The chain uses TRBV30 and TRBJ2-3; 7 bases map to TRBD2. The CDR3: CAWTAGGTDTQYF. CDR3 nucleotide sequence: TGTGCCTGGACGGCGGGGGGCACAGATACGCAGTATTTT.